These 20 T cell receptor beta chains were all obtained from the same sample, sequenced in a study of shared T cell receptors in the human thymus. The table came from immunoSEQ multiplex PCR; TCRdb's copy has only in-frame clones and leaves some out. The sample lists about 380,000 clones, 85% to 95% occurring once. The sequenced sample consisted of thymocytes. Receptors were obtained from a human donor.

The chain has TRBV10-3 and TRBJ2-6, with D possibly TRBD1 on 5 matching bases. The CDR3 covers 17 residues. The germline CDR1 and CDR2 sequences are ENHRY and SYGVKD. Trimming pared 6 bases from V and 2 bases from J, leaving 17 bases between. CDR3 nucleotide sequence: TGTGCCATCAGGTCCCCCCAGCAAGGGGCTGGGGCCAACGTCCTGACTTTC. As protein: CAIRSPQQGAGANVLTF.

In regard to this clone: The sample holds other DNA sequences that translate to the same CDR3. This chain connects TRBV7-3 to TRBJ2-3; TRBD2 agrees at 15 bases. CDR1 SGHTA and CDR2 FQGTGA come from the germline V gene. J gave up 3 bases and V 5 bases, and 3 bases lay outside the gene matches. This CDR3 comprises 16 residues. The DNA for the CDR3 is TGTGCCAGCAGCCTGGGACTAGCGGGAGGAACAGATACGCAGTATTTT. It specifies CASSLGLAGGTDTQYF.

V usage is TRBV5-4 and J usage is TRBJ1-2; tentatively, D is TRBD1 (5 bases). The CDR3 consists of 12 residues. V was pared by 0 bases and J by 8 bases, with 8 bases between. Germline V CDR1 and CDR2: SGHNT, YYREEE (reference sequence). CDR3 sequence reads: CASSLVGDGYTF. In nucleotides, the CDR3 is TGTGCCAGCAGCTTGGTAGGGGACGGCTACACCTTC.

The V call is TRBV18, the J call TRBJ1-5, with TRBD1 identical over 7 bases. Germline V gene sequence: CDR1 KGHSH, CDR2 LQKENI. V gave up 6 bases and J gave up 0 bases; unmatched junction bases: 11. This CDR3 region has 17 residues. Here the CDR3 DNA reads TGTGCCAGCTCCCGCGACAGGGAGCAAGGTAGCAATCAGCCCCAGCATTTT. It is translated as CASSRDREQGSNQPQHF.

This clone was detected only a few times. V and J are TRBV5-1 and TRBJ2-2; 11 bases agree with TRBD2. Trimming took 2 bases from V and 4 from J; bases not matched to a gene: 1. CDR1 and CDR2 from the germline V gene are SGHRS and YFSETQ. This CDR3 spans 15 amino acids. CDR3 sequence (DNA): TGCGCCAGCAGCTTTAGCGGGAGGGGCACCGGGGAGCTGTTTTTT. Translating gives CASSFSGRGTGELFF.

As DNA, the CDR3 is TGTGCCAGCAGCCAAGATGGGAATCAGCCCCAGCATTTT. This gives the protein CASSQDGNQPQHF. The rearrangement uses TRBV4-2 and TRBJ1-5; the D is unclear. The V gene's germline CDR1 is LGHNA and CDR2 YNFKEQ. Trimming took 0 bases from V and 4 from J, leaving 4 bases between them. The CDR3 spans 13 residues.

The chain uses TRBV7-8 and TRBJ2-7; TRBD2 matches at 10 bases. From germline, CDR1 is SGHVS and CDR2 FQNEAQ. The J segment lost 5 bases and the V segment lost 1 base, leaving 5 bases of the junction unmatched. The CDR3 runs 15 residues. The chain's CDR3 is CASSLGAGGPHEQYF. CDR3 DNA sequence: TGTGCCAGCAGCTTAGGAGCGGGAGGGCCCCACGAGCAGTACTTC.

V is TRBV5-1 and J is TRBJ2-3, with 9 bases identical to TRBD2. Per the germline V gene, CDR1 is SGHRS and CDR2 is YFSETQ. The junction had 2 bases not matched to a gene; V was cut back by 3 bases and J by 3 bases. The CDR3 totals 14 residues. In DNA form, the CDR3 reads TGCGCCAGCAGCTCAGGACTAGCGACAGATACGCAGTATTTT. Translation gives CASSSGLATDTQYF. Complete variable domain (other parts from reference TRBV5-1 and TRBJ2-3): KAGVTQTPRYLIKTRGQQVTLSCSPISGHRSVSWYQQTPGQGLQFLFEYFSETQRNKGNFPGRFSGRQFSNSRSEMNVSTLELGDSALYLCASSSGLATDTQYFGPGTRLTVL.

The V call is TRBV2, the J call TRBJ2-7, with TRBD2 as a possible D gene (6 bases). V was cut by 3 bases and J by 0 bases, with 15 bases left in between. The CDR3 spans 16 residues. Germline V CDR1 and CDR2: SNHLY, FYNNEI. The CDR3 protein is CASSDAGPLSSYEQYF. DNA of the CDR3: TGTGCCAGCAGTGACGCGGGACCCCTTAGCTCCTACGAGCAGTACTTC.

CDR3: CASSITRRAPGNTIYF. CDR3 nucleotide sequence: TGTGCCAGTAGTATCACCCGACGGGCGCCTGGAAACACCATATATTTT. This sequence joins TRBV19 and TRBJ1-3; no reliable D call. Trimming shortened V by 3 bases and J by 2 bases, and 14 bases separated the two germline ends. The CDR3 has 16 amino acids. Germline V gene data show CDR1 as LNHDA and CDR2 as SQIVND (reference sequence). The variable domain in full, with the rest retrieved from reference TRBV19 and TRBJ1-3, is DGGITQSPKYLFRKEGQNVTLSCEQNLNHDAMYWYRQDPGQGLRLIYYSQIVNDFQKGDIAEGYSVSREKKESFPLTVTSAQKNPTAFYLCASSITRRAPGNTIYFGEGSWLTVV.

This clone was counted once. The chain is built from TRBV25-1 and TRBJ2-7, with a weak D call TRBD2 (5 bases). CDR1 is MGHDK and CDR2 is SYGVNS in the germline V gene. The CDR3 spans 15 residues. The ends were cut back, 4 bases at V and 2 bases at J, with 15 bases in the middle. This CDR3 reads CASSAPPGFTYEQYF. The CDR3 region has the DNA TGTGCCAGCAGTGCCCCCCCGGGATTCACCTACGAGCAGTACTTC.

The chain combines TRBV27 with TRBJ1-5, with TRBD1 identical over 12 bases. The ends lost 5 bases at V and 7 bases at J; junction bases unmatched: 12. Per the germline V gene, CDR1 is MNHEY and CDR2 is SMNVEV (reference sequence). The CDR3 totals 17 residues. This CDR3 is CASSPSGQGAGGQPQHF. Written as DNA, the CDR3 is TGTGCCAGCAGTCCCTCGGGACAGGGGGCCGGGGGGCAGCCCCAGCATTTT.

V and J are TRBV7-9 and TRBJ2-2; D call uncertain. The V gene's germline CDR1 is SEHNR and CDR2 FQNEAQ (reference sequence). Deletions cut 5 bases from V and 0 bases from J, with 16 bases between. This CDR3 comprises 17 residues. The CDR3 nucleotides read TGTGCCAGCAGCCAAATACGACTTGGTGCGAACACCGGGGAGCTGTTTTTT. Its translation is CASSQIRLGANTGELFF. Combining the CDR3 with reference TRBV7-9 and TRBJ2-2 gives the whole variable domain DTGVSQNPRHKITKRGQNVTFRCDPISEHNRLYWYRQTLGQGPEFLTYFQNEAQLEKSRLLSDRFSAERPKGSFSTLEIQRTEQGDSAMYLCASSQIRLGANTGELFFGEGSRLTVL.

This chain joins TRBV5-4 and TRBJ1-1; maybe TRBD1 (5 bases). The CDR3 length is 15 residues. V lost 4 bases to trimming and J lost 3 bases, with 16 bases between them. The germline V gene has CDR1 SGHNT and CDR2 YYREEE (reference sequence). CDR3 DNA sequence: TGTGCCAGCAGCCCGGGGGAGGATTACTACACTGAAGCTTTCTTT. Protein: CASSPGEDYYTEAFF.

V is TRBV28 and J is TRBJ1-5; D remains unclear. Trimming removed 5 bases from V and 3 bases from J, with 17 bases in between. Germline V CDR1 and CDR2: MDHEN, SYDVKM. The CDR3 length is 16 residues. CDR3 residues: CASSLLRTLVNQPQHF. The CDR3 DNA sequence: TGTGCCAGCAGTCTGTTGAGGACCCTAGTCAATCAGCCCCAGCATTTT.

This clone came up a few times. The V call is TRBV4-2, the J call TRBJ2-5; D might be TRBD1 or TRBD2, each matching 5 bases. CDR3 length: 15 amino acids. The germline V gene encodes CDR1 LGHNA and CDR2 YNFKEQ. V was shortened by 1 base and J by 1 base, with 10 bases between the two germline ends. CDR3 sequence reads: CASSQGGNSQETQYF. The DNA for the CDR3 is TGTGCCAGCAGCCAAGGGGGGAACTCCCAAGAGACCCAGTACTTC.

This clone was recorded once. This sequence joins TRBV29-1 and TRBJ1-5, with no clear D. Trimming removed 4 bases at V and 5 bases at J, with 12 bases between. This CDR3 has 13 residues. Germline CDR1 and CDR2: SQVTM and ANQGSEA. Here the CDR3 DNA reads TGCAGCGTTGTAACATCAGACTATCAGCCCCAGCATTTT. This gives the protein CSVVTSDYQPQHF.

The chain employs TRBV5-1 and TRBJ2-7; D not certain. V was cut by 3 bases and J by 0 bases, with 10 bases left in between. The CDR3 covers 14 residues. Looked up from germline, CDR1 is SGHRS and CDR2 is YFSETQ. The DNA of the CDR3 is TGCGCCAGCAGCTCGGAGACGCCCTCCTACGAGCAGTACTTC. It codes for CASSSETPSYEQYF. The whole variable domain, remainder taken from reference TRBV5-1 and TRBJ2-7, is KAGVTQTPRYLIKTRGQQVTLSCSPISGHRSVSWYQQTPGQGLQFLFEYFSETQRNKGNFPGRFSGRQFSNSRSEMNVSTLELGDSALYLCASSSETPSYEQYFGPGTRLTVT.

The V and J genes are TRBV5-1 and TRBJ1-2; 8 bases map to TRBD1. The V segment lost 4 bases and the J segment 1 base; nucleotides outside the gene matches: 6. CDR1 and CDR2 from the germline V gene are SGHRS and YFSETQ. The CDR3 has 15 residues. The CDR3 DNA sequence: TGCGCCAGCAGCCTACAGGGGGATCTTAACTATGGCTACACCTTC. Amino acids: CASSLQGDLNYGYTF.

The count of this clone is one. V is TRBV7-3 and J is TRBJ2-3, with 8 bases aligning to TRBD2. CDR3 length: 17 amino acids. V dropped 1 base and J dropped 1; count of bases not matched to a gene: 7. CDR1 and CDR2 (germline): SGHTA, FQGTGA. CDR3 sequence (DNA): TGTGCCAGCAGCTTAAGTGTCCCGCGGGGGGGCACAGATACGCAGTATTTT. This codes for CASSLSVPRGGTDTQYF. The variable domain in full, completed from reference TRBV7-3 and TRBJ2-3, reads GAGVSQTPSNKVTEKGKYVELRCDPISGHTALYWYRQSLGQGPEFLIYFQGTGAADDSGLPNDRFFAVRPEGSVSTLKIQRTERGDSAVYLCASSLSVPRGGTDTQYFGPGTRLTVL.